The clone carrying this T cell receptor (beta chain) was seen at least ten times. What it recognizes is unknown. The germline V gene has CDR1 WSHSY and CDR2 SAAADI. The CDR3 length is 15 residues. Trimming took 6 bases from V and 5 from J, leaving 16 bases between them. The data belong to a study of early T cells in non-severe SARS-CoV-2 infection. Background on the study: Sequencing of unsorted whole blood was done on bulk RNA, leaving chains unpaired.

Study-level findings and limits: VDJdb-based annotation leaned toward anti-spike CD8 responses and missed private and CD4 specificities.

Unique molecular identifiers (one per individual cDNA molecule) were attached. TCRdb re-derived calls from the 5' RACE reads in MiXCR, one entry per CDR3 protein. The repertoire holds about 61,000 distinct CDR3 sequences, with roughly a tenth as singletons. The V gene is TRBV10-2, the J gene TRBJ2-2, with a tentative D call TRBD2 (6 bases). This receptor was taken from an adult who was a healthcare worker with PCR-confirmed SARS-CoV-2 infection or an uninfected control (not recorded which). The sequenced material came from whole blood. The CDR3 bases are TGCGCCAGCAGCGCGGGGACCCCGGGGACCGGGGAGCTGTTTTTT. Amino acid sequence: CASSAGTPGTGELFF.